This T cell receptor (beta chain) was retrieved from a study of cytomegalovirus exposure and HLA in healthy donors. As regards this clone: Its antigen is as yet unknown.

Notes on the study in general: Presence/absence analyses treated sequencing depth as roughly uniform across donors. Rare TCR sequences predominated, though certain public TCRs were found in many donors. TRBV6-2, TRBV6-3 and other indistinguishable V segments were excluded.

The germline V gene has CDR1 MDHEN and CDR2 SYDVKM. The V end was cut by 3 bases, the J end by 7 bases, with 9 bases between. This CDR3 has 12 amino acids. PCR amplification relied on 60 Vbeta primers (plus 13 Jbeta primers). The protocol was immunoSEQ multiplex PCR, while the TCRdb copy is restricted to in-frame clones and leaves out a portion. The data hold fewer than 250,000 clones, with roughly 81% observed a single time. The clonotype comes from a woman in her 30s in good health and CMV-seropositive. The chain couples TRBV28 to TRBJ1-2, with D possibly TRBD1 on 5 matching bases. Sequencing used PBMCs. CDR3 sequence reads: CASSFRGTGYTF. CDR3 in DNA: TGTGCCAGCAGTTTTAGGGGAACTGGCTACACCTTC.